A selection of T cell receptor beta chains follows, all from one sample in a study of untreated major depressive disorder. Profiled with immunoSEQ multiplex PCR; TCRdb holds only in-frame clones, not every one. The repertoire holds just over 20,000 clones, with approximately 92% as singletons. The sample taken for sequencing was CD4+ T cells from PBMCs. The origin of the receptors is a man aged 25-45 years in good health. Each CDR3 is given with its conserved first and last residue. The D gene is left open where the match is weak. The size field is filled for only some rows; it gives once, few, many or a size class.

abundance	v_gene	j_gene	len	d_gene	CDR3aa	CDR3nt
NA	TRBV7-9	TRBJ2-5	13	NA	CASSLGLRETQYF	TGTGCCAGCAGCTTGGGTCTTCGGGAGACCCAGTACTTC
NA	TRBV11-1	TRBJ1-5	15	TRBD1	CASSQGQGVNQPQHF	TGTGCCAGCAGCCAGGGACAGGGGGTCAATCAGCCCCAGCATTTT
NA	TRBV13	TRBJ2-1	16	NA	CASSLDWLAGRREQFF	TGTGCCAGCAGCTTAGATTGGCTAGCAGGGCGCAGGGAGCAGTTCTTC
NA	TRBV7-9	TRBJ2-5	12	NA	CASSLDWGTQYF	TGTGCCAGCAGCTTGGACTGGGGAACCCAGTACTTC
NA	TRBV5-1	TRBJ1-1	14	NA	CASTEDVQGGEAFF	TGCGCCAGCACCGAGGACGTCCAGGGCGGTGAAGCTTTCTTT
NA	TRBV27	TRBJ2-3	16	TRBD1	CASSRWGQGATDTQYF	TGTGCCAGCAGTCGCTGGGGACAGGGGGCCACAGATACGCAGTATTTT
NA	TRBV6-5	TRBJ1-4	15	NA	CASSHGGAVEEKLFF	TGTGCCAGCTCGCATGGGGGGGCGGTGGAGGAAAAACTGTTTTTT
NA	TRBV5-6	TRBJ2-7	15	NA	CASSLGFLLSYEQYF	TGTGCCAGCAGCTTAGGGTTCCTCCTCTCCTACGAGCAGTACTTC
NA	TRBV6-5	TRBJ1-1	15	NA	CASSYLFLGDTEAFF	TGTGCCAGCAGTTACCTTTTTCTGGGGGACACTGAAGCTTTCTTT
NA	TRBV7-9	TRBJ1-4	15	NA	CASSLARRPNEKLFF	TGTGCCAGCAGCTTAGCGAGGCGGCCTAATGAAAAACTGTTTTTT
once	TRBV12-5	TRBJ2-5	16	NA	CASGLLREGGEETQYF	TGTGCTAGTGGTTTGTTGAGGGAAGGGGGGGAAGAGACCCAGTACTTC
NA	TRBV5-1	TRBJ1-2	13	TRBD1	CASSFRGPDGYTF	TGCGCCAGCAGCTTCAGGGGGCCAGATGGCTACACCTTC
NA	TRBV11-3	TRBJ1-1	13	NA	CASSFTANTEAFF	TGTGCCAGCAGCTTTACAGCAAACACTGAAGCTTTCTTT
few	TRBV7-9	TRBJ1-2	15	NA	CASSPGSLRKQGYTF	TGTGCCAGCAGCCCCGGCTCTCTGAGAAAGCAGGGCTACACCTTC
NA	TRBV5-1	TRBJ1-1	13	NA	CASSLDTRTEAFF	TGCGCCAGCAGCTTGGACACTAGGACTGAAGCTTTCTTT
NA	TRBV5-4	TRBJ1-2	13	NA	CASSFPGSSGYTF	TGTGCCAGCAGCTTCCCGGGATCTAGTGGCTACACCTTC
NA	TRBV30	TRBJ1-2	13	NA	CAWSVERRGSYTF	TGTGCCTGGAGTGTAGAGCGAAGAGGAAGCTACACCTTC
NA	TRBV29-1	TRBJ1-1	13	NA	CSAEQGTNTEAFF	TGCAGCGCTGAACAGGGTACGAACACTGAAGCTTTCTTT
NA	TRBV7-9	TRBJ1-3	16	NA	CASSLAQGRSGNTIYF	TGTGCCAGCAGCTTAGCGCAGGGTCGATCTGGAAACACCATATATTTT
NA	TRBV7-9	TRBJ1-1	12	NA	CASSLVRGEAFF	TGTGCCAGCAGCTTAGTACGGGGTGAAGCTTTCTTT
NA	TRBV5-6	TRBJ2-7	11	NA	CASSWGYEQYF	TGTGCCAGCAGCTGGGGCTACGAGCAGTACTTC
NA	TRBV7-7	TRBJ2-1	14	NA	CASSLGQRSDEQFF	TGTGCCAGCAGCTTGGGTCAACGGAGCGATGAGCAGTTCTTC
NA	TRBV30	TRBJ2-5	13	NA	CAWSPGVRETQYF	TGTGCCTGGAGTCCCGGGGTGCGGGAGACCCAGTACTTC
NA	TRBV10-3	TRBJ2-7	14	TRBD2	CAISLAGGPYEQYF	TGTGCCATCAGTCTAGCGGGAGGGCCCTACGAGCAGTACTTC
NA	TRBV6-1	TRBJ2-1	15	TRBD1	CASRSGTGPVNEQFF	TGTGCCAGCAGGTCCGGGACAGGGCCCGTGAATGAGCAGTTCTTC
NA	TRBV6-6	TRBJ2-7	16	NA	CASSYSASGGSYEQYF	TGTGCCAGCAGTTACTCTGCAAGCGGAGGCTCCTACGAGCAGTACTTC
NA	TRBV27	TRBJ1-5	16	NA	CASSLKAPRRGQPQHF	TGTGCCAGCAGTTTAAAGGCGCCGAGGAGGGGTCAGCCCCAGCATTTT
few	TRBV27	TRBJ1-5	14	NA	CASPPWWGNQPQHF	TGTGCCAGCCCGCCGTGGTGGGGGAATCAGCCCCAGCATTTT
NA	TRBV19	TRBJ1-4	17	NA	CASSMSRWLQTNEKLFF	TGTGCCAGTAGTATGTCTCGCTGGTTACAGACTAATGAAAAACTGTTTTTT
NA	TRBV5-1	TRBJ2-1	15	TRBD2	CASSLTLAGGFEQFF	TGCGCCAGCAGCTTGACACTAGCGGGAGGGTTTGAGCAGTTCTTC
once	TRBV7-3	TRBJ2-7	14	NA	CASSLGPSSYEQYF	TGTGCCAGCAGCTTAGGCCCTAGCTCCTACGAGCAGTACTTC
NA	TRBV7-2	TRBJ1-2	15	NA	CASSPLTGSVDGYTF	TGTGCCAGCAGTCCACTAACAGGGTCGGTTGATGGCTACACCTTC
NA	TRBV5-6	TRBJ2-1	11	NA	CASSLGGEQFF	TGTGCCAGCAGCTTGGGCGGGGAGCAGTTCTTC
NA	TRBV6-5	TRBJ2-2	14	TRBD2	CASKPSGNTGELFF	TGTGCCTCAAAACCTAGCGGGAACACCGGGGAGCTGTTTTTT
NA	TRBV2	TRBJ1-1	15	NA	CASIPGMGGNSEAFF	TGTGCCAGCATTCCGGGTATGGGGGGGAATTCCGAAGCTTTCTTT
NA	TRBV7-6	TRBJ1-2	14	NA	CASSLRVMNYGYTF	TGTGCCAGCAGCTTAAGGGTGATGAACTATGGCTACACCTTC
NA	TRBV29-1	TRBJ1-1	12	NA	CSVEGGGTEAFF	TGCAGCGTTGAAGGGGGGGGCACTGAAGCTTTCTTT
NA	TRBV7-9	TRBJ2-3	16	NA	CASSLGSGPWADTQYF	TGTGCCAGCAGCTTAGGGTCGGGGCCGTGGGCAGATACGCAGTATTTT
NA	TRBV15	TRBJ1-3	17	NA	CATSREEALKSGNTIYF	TGTGCCACCAGCAGAGAAGAGGCCTTAAAATCCGGAAACACCATATATTTT
NA	TRBV6-5	TRBJ2-7	12	NA	CASSYNSYEQYF	TGTGCCAGCAGTTACAACTCCTACGAGCAGTACTTC
NA	TRBV5-1	TRBJ1-1	15	NA	CASSLAELGVTEAFF	TGCGCCAGCAGCTTGGCCGAATTGGGGGTCACTGAAGCTTTCTTT
NA	TRBV19	TRBJ2-3	17	NA	CASSIDLLGGDTDTQYF	TGTGCCAGTAGTATAGATCTATTGGGGGGAGACACAGATACGCAGTATTTT
NA	TRBV5-1	TRBJ2-2	16	NA	CASSLEGQVGTGELFF	TGCGCCAGCAGCTTGGAGGGGCAGGTGGGCACCGGGGAGCTGTTTTTT
NA	TRBV2	TRBJ2-5	12	NA	CASNRNGETQYF	TGTGCCAGCAACCGGAATGGAGAGACCCAGTACTTC
NA	TRBV7-3	TRBJ2-7	15	NA	CASSLIGGGLGEQYF	TGTGCCAGCAGCTTAATAGGGGGAGGGCTAGGCGAGCAGTACTTC
NA	TRBV9	TRBJ2-1	15	NA	CASSGEPDFYNEQFF	TGTGCCAGCAGCGGAGAGCCGGACTTTTACAATGAGCAGTTCTTC
NA	TRBV15	TRBJ2-7	16	TRBD2	CATSRGGSGRPYEQYF	TGTGCCACCAGCCGTGGTGGTAGCGGGAGACCCTACGAGCAGTACTTC
few	TRBV4-2	TRBJ2-7	14	TRBD2	CASTPQAGAYEQYF	TGTGCCAGCACACCCCAGGCGGGAGCCTACGAGCAGTACTTC
few	TRBV7-8	TRBJ1-4	15	NA	CASSLEAFTNEKLFF	TGTGCCAGCAGCTTAGAGGCCTTTACTAATGAAAAACTGTTTTTT
few	TRBV14	TRBJ2-7	14	NA	CASSQGRNNYEQYF	TGTGCCAGCAGCCAAGGACGCAACAACTACGAGCAGTACTTC
NA	TRBV5-1	TRBJ1-4	16	TRBD1	CASSLDRGRGHEKLFF	TGCGCCAGCAGCCTCGACAGGGGACGTGGTCATGAAAAACTGTTTTTT
NA	TRBV5-1	TRBJ2-5	16	TRBD2	CASSAGTSGSAETQYF	TGCGCCAGCAGTGCCGGGACTAGCGGGAGTGCGGAGACCCAGTACTTC
NA	TRBV27	TRBJ1-2	13	NA	CASSLRGSDGYTF	TGTGCCAGCAGTCTCCGGGGCTCGGATGGCTACACCTTC
once	TRBV6-1	TRBJ1-5	13	TRBD1	CASRGQGNQPQHF	TGTGCCAGCAGGGGACAGGGGAATCAGCCCCAGCATTTT
NA	TRBV9	TRBJ1-2	14	NA	CASSVGGAVYGYTF	TGTGCCAGCAGCGTTGGGGGTGCGGTCTATGGCTACACCTTC